What follows are 16 T cell receptor beta chains derived from one specimen sequenced in a study of T cells in narcolepsy. Only in-frame clones appear in the TCRdb table, and some are missing; sequencing was by immunoSEQ multiplex PCR. The table shows about 35,000 clones, with approximately 80% occurring only once. The sample taken for sequencing was memory (CD45RA-) CD4+ T cells from blood. The receptors originated from a human donor in good health.

The chain recombines TRBV5-1 with TRBJ2-1, with TRBD1 matching 10 bases. V shed 4 bases and J 9 bases; nucleotides not matched to a gene: 7. This CDR3 has 14 residues. Germline V lookup: CDR1 SGHRS, CDR2 YFSETQ. This CDR3 is CASSPRQGAGEQFF. In DNA, the CDR3 is TGCGCCAGCAGCCCAAGACAGGGGGCGGGTGAGCAGTTCTTC.

This chain uses TRBV30 with TRBJ1-2, with 10 bases fitting TRBD1. Germline CDR1 is GTSNPN and CDR2 is SVGIG (reference sequence). The junction had 4 bases not matched to a gene; V was cut back by 5 bases and J by 4 bases. The CDR3 sequence is 13 residues long. The CDR3 protein is CAWGTGDAYGYTF. Here the CDR3 DNA reads TGTGCCTGGGGGACAGGGGATGCCTATGGCTACACCTTC.

This chain links TRBV5-1 with TRBJ2-5; 9 nucleotides match TRBD1. The J call is doubtful: the DNA matches TRBJ2-7 better. CDR1 and CDR2 from the germline V gene are SGHRS and YFSETQ. CDR3 size: 14 residues. The CDR3, as DNA: TGCGCCAGCGGCAAACCGGGACAGGGTTACGAGCAGTACTTC. Translated: CASGKPGQGYEQYF.

In DNA form, the CDR3 reads TGTGCCAGCAGCGACCTGACAGGGCAAGAGACCCAGTACTTC. Amino acid sequence: CASSDLTGQETQYF. The V and J genes are TRBV6-1 and TRBJ2-5, with 7 bases lining up with TRBD1. The CDR3 loop spans 14 amino acids. V trimming: 6 bases; J trimming: 2 bases; junction bases outside the gene matches: 6. The germline V gene encodes CDR1 MNHNS and CDR2 SASEGT.

The chain links TRBV30 to TRBJ2-7; D perhaps matches TRBD2 (6 bases). The CDR3 extends over 14 amino acids. The germline V and J ends were trimmed by 0 bases and 3 bases, with 12 bases remaining between them. The V gene's germline CDR1 is GTSNPN and CDR2 SVGIG (reference sequence). CDR3 in amino acids: CAWSVAGQIYEQYF. In DNA form, the CDR3 reads TGTGCCTGGAGTGTAGCGGGCCAAATCTACGAGCAGTACTTC.

The J gene is TRBJ2-2, the V gene TRBV6-1, with 8 nucleotides matching TRBD2. Per germline, CDR1 MNHNS and CDR2 SASEGT. The length of the CDR3 is 15 residues. With 5 bases clipped from V and 7 bases from J, the junction kept 9 bases outside the gene matches. The CDR3 bases are TGTGCCAGCAGTTCCCCCGGGGGGGCCGACGGGGAGCTGTTTTTT. This sequence encodes CASSSPGGADGELFF.

The chain recombines TRBV29-1 with TRBJ2-1; 10 nucleotides align to TRBD2. The CDR3 has 14 amino acids. The V gene end was trimmed by 6 bases and the J gene end by 4 bases; junction bases not matched to a gene: 6. CDR1 is SQVTM, CDR2 ANQGSEA, per germline. The CDR3 loop reads CSVDTSGVYNEQFF. The DNA of the CDR3 is TGCAGCGTGGATACTAGCGGGGTATACAATGAGCAGTTCTTC.

This chain connects TRBV10-3 to TRBJ1-1, with 12 bases lining up with TRBD1. The junction had 6 bases not matched to a gene; V was cut back by 4 bases and J by 6 bases. CDR3 length: 15 residues. Germline V lookup: CDR1 ENHRY, CDR2 SYGVKD. CDR3 amino acids: CAISGGTGGAAEAFF. For the CDR3, the DNA is TGTGCCATCAGTGGCGGGACAGGGGGCGCGGCTGAAGCTTTCTTT.

V gene TRBV7-9 combines with J gene TRBJ2-1; 9 bases agree with TRBD2. Germline V gene data show CDR1 as SEHNR and CDR2 as FQNEAQ (reference sequence). The CDR3 consists of 16 residues. V dropped 5 bases and J dropped 7; count of bases not matched to a gene: 12. The CDR3 is CASSTRTREGQNEQFF. The CDR3 DNA is TGTGCCAGCAGCACACGTACGCGGGAGGGCCAGAATGAGCAGTTCTTC.

This rearrangement joins TRBV7-3 to TRBJ2-7; perhaps TRBD1 as D (5 bases). Germline V CDR1 and CDR2: SGHTA, FQGTGA. Trimming cost V 5 bases and J 3 bases, with 8 bases left between them. CDR3 length: 12 residues. The CDR3 spells CASSVQDYEQYF. The CDR3 DNA is TGTGCCAGCAGCGTACAGGACTACGAGCAGTACTTC.

The chain couples TRBV19 to TRBJ2-2, with TRBD1 matching 7 bases. CDR3 size: 16 residues. CDR1 LNHDA and CDR2 SQIVND come from the germline V gene (reference sequence). V trimming: 3 bases; J trimming: 6 bases; junction bases outside the gene matches: 10. In nucleotides, the CDR3 is TGTGCCAGTAGTATTTCTGGGACAGTTTCACCCGGGGAGCTGTTTTTT. Translation gives CASSISGTVSPGELFF.

The CDR3 DNA follows: TGCGCCAGCAGCTTCACAGCGAACACTGAAGCTTTCTTT. It specifies CASSFTANTEAFF. The V gene is TRBV5-1, the J gene TRBJ1-1; D unclear. This CDR3 contains 13 residues. V was cut by 2 bases and J by 1 base, with 6 bases left in between. CDR1 and CDR2 (germline): SGHRS, YFSETQ. Complete variable domain (other parts from reference TRBV5-1 and TRBJ1-1): KAGVTQTPRYLIKTRGQQVTLSCSPISGHRSVSWYQQTPGQGLQFLFEYFSETQRNKGNFPGRFSGRQFSNSRSEMNVSTLELGDSALYLCASSFTANTEAFFGQGTRLTVV.

The genes are TRBV11-2 and TRBJ2-1; TRBD2 matches 14 bases. Germline trimming cut 3 bases from V and 7 bases from J; bases unmatched to any gene: 8. This CDR3 spans 17 amino acids. CDR1 is SGHAT, CDR2 FQNNGV, per germline. CDR3 amino acids: CASSLTGLAGGGNEQFF. Here the CDR3 DNA reads TGTGCCAGCAGCTTGACTGGACTAGCGGGGGGCGGGAATGAGCAGTTCTTC.

On this clone: This same CDR3 is encoded by further DNA sequences in the sample. The gene calls are TRBV11-3 and TRBJ2-7, with 9 bases aligning to TRBD2. Germline values: CDR1 SGHNT, CDR2 YENEEA. Trimming took 5 bases from V and 1 from J; bases not matched to a gene: 3. The CDR3 loop spans 14 amino acids. CDR3 residues: CASSVTSGSYEQYF. CDR3 DNA sequence: TGTGCCAGCAGCGTGACTAGCGGATCCTACGAGCAGTACTTC.

V gene TRBV28 combines with J gene TRBJ2-3, with 14 bases fitting TRBD2. This CDR3 region has 15 residues. Germline V gene data show CDR1 as MDHEN and CDR2 as SYDVKM. Germline trimming cut 7 bases from V and 8 bases from J; bases unmatched to any gene: 8. CDR3 nucleotide sequence: TGTGCCAGCACAGGGGGACTAGCGGGAGTGGGTACGCAGTATTTT. Translated: CASTGGLAGVGTQYF.

The chain employs TRBV4-2 and TRBJ2-7; 12 bases match TRBD2. The V gene end was trimmed by 4 bases and the J gene end by 1 base; junction bases not matched to a gene: 5. CDR3 length equals 16 residues. Germline lookup yields CDR1 LGHNA and CDR2 YNFKEQ. CDR3 sequence reads: CASSLQTSGGSYEQYF. The CDR3 bases are TGTGCCAGCAGCCTCCAGACTAGCGGGGGATCCTACGAGCAGTACTTC.